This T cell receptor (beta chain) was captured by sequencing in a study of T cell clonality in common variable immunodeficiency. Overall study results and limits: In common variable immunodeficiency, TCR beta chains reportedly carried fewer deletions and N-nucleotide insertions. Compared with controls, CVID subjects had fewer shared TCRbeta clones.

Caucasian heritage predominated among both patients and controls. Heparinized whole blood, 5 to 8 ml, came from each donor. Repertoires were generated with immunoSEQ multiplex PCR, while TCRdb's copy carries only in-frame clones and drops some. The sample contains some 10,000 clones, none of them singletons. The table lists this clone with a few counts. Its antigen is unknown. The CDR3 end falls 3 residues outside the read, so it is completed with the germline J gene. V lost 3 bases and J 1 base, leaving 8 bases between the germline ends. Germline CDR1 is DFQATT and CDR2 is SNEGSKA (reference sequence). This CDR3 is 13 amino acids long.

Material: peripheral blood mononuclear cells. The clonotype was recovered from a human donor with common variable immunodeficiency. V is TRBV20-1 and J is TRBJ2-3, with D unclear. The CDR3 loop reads CSASPSGTDTQYF. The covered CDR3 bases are TGCAGTGCTAGCCCAAGCGGCACAGATACG.